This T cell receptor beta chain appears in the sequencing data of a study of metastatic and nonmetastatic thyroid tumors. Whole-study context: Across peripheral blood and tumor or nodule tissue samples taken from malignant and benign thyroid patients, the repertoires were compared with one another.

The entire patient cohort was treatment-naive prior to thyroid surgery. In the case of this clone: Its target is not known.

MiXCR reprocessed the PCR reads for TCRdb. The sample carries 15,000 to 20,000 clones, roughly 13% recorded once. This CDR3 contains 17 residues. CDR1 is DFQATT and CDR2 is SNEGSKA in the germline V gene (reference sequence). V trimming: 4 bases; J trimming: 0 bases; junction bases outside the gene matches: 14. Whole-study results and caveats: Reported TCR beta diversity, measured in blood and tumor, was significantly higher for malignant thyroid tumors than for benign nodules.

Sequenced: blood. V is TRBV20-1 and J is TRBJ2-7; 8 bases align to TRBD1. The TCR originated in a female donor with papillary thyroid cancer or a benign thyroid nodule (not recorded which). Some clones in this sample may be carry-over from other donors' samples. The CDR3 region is CSAIDRVRGPSSYEQYF. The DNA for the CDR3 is TGCAGTGCTATAGATCGAGTCAGGGGGCCTAGCTCCTACGAGCAGTACTTC.